The 16 T cell receptor beta chains in this list originate from one sample, sequenced in a study of blood T cells in healthy people across ages (dated by TCRdb to about 2015). Library preparation was by 5' RACE. A second PCR of roughly 6 to 11 cycles was run with a J-beta primer mix and a sample-barcoded 5' primer. Clones were called with MiXCR by TCRdb after fastp trimmed the public reads at Q25, and only in-frame beta chains were retained. CDR3 protein sequences are deduplicated, and each keeps its most common genes and DNA. For this sample the table gives some 1.8 million distinct CDR3 sequences, of which approximately 40% were detected only once. The ten largest clones add up to more than 20% of the sample. The sample taken for sequencing was blood. All receptors derive from a human donor in good health.

The CDR3 spells CASSPLTGQEAFF. DNA of the CDR3: TGTGCCAGCTCACCACTTACAGGGCAGGAAGCTTTCTTT. The chain has TRBV18 and TRBJ1-1; D is perhaps TRBD1 (6 bases). The V end lost 1 base, the J end lost 8 bases, and 11 bases lay between the germline ends. The CDR3 spans 13 residues. Germline V gives CDR1 KGHSH, CDR2 LQKENI.

V gene TRBV12-3 or TRBV12-4 combines with J gene TRBJ2-1; no definite D call. V was cut by 5 bases and J by 10 bases, with 9 bases left in between. This CDR3 region has 11 residues. CDR3 DNA: TGTGCCAGCAGTCCAGCTTCCGAGCAGTTCTTC. Its protein is CASSPASEQFF.

The rearrangement links TRBV5-1 to TRBJ2-1; TRBD2 matches at 13 bases. Germline V gene sequence: CDR1 SGHRS, CDR2 YFSETQ. Trimming took 4 bases from V and 8 from J; bases not matched to a gene: 6. The CDR3 has 15 amino acids. CDR3 coding DNA: TGCGCCAGCAGCAAACTAGCGGGGGGGTGGGATGAGCAGTTCTTC. As protein: CASSKLAGGWDEQFF.

The chain is built from TRBV12-3 or TRBV12-4 and TRBJ1-2; TRBD1 might be the D (6 bases). CDR3 length equals 17 residues. The V end lost 5 bases, the J end lost 4 bases, and 23 bases lay between the germline ends. CDR3 residues: CASSQRQATRTPYGYTF. The DNA for the CDR3 is TGTGCCAGCAGTCAAAGACAGGCCACCCGAACCCCCTATGGCTACACCTTC.

This clonotype showed up just a few times. The rearrangement joins TRBV6-6 to TRBJ2-1; 7 nucleotides match TRBD1. The trim removed 5 bases at V and 10 bases at J, leaving 11 bases unmatched. This CDR3 comprises 14 residues. Germline CDR1 reads MNHNY; CDR2 reads SVGAGI (reference sequence). DNA for the CDR3: TGTGCCAGCAGTCGTTACCAGGGGGTACAGGAGCAGTTCTTC. As protein: CASSRYQGVQEQFF.

In its sample, this clonotype was seen a few times. The genes are TRBV7-2 and TRBJ2-4, with D possibly called TRBD1 or TRBD2 (6 bases each). The CDR3 length is 15 residues. V shed 5 bases and J shed 13 bases, with 24 bases lying between them. Per the germline V gene, CDR1 is SGHTA and CDR2 is FQGNSA. CDR3 protein: CASSTPGAKGVGQYF. In nucleotides, the CDR3 is TGTGCCAGCAGCACCCCGGGGGCGAAGGGGGTTGGCCAGTACTTC.

J is TRBJ2-1 and V is TRBV20-1; 9 bases fit TRBD1. Germline V gene data show CDR1 as DFQATT and CDR2 as SNEGSKA (reference sequence). The CDR3 totals 16 residues. Trimming took 3 bases from V and 2 from J; bases not matched to a gene: 8. The CDR3 is CSARTGQGFTYNEQFF. DNA for the CDR3: TGCAGTGCTAGGACGGGACAGGGTTTCACCTACAATGAGCAGTTCTTC.

Many counts were recorded for this clonotype. The V gene is TRBV12-3 or TRBV12-4, the J gene TRBJ2-5, with D tentatively TRBD1 (6 bases). There are 14 residues in the CDR3. V was cut by 5 bases and J by 5 bases, with 15 bases left in between. The CDR3 DNA reads TGTGCCAGCAGTCCAACCGCTAGGGGGGAGACCCAGTACTTC. Amino acid sequence: CASSPTARGETQYF.

This clonotype was seen a few times. V usage is TRBV27 and J usage is TRBJ2-4, with 10 nucleotides matching TRBD2. Gene TRBJ2-7 matches the end of the DNA better, so the J call may be wrong. From germline, CDR1 is MNHEY and CDR2 SMNVEV (reference sequence). The CDR3 loop spans 20 amino acids. Written as DNA, the CDR3 is TGTGCCAGCAGTTTTTTGGGGGGGCTAGCGGGGGCCACCGCAACCTACGAGCAGTACTTC. This translates into CASSFLGGLAGATATYEQYF.

The chain links TRBV4-2 to TRBJ1-3, with D possibly TRBD1 on 5 matching bases. Germline values: CDR1 LGHNA, CDR2 YNFKEQ. Between the trimmed V and J ends, which lost 4 bases and 4 bases, there was a span of 14 bases. This CDR3 contains 15 residues. This chain's CDR3 is CASSLGPGTGNTIYF. CDR3 sequence (DNA): TGTGCCAGCAGCCTGGGTCCAGGGACCGGAAACACCATATATTTT.

This clonotype was observed many times. V usage is TRBV5-1 and J usage is TRBJ2-7; 8 nucleotides line up with TRBD1. Trimming cost V 0 bases and J 3 bases; bases outside gene matches: 2. Looked up from germline, CDR1 is SGHRS and CDR2 is YFSETQ. The CDR3 runs to 14 residues. CDR3: CASSLDGQGYEQYF. The CDR3 region has the DNA TGCGCCAGCAGCTTGGACGGACAGGGCTACGAGCAGTACTTC.

The chain joins TRBV2 to TRBJ2-1; tentatively, D is TRBD1 or TRBD2 (5 bases each). The germline V gene has CDR1 SNHLY and CDR2 FYNNEI. V lost 7 bases and J lost 9, with 16 bases in between. The CDR3 extends over 13 amino acids. CDR3 in DNA: TGTGCCAGCAACCTGATGGGACCAAGTGAGCAGTTCTTC. Translation gives CASNLMGPSEQFF. The variable domain in full, with the rest retrieved from reference TRBV2 and TRBJ2-1, is EPEVTQTPSHQVTQMGQEVILRCVPISNHLYFYWYRQILGQKVEFLVSFYNNEISEKSEIFDDQFSVERPDGSNFTLKIRSTKLEDSAMYFCASNLMGPSEQFFGPGTRLTVL.

This clonotype was seen a handful of times. The chain employs TRBV29-1 and TRBJ2-3, with D maybe TRBD2 (6 bases). The CDR3 runs to 15 residues. Germline V CDR1 and CDR2: SQVTM, ANQGSEA. Trimming pared 4 bases from V and 2 bases from J, leaving 16 bases between. The CDR3 nucleotides are TGCAGCGTTGGACCGGCCGGGGGACTCACAGATACGCAGTATTTT. Its protein product is CSVGPAGGLTDTQYF.

As for this clonotype: Germline and junction disagree at one end, which may indicate a read error. The rearrangement links TRBV12-3 or TRBV12-4 to TRBJ1-5, with a weak D call TRBD1 (5 bases). This CDR3 has 16 residues. The CDR3 sequence is CATSLEGGGRSQPQHF. In nucleotides, the CDR3 is TGTGCCACCAGTTTGGAGGGCGGGGGTCGGAGTCAGCCCCAGCATTTT.

This clonotype showed up just a few times. This chain links TRBV20-1 with TRBJ2-1; 8 bases line up with TRBD2. Trimming cost V 1 base and J 10 bases; bases outside gene matches: 15. This CDR3 has 16 amino acids. CDR1 and CDR2 (germline): DFQATT, SNEGSKA (reference sequence). The chain's CDR3 is CSARAVPRAGDYEQFF. CDR3 sequence (DNA): TGCAGTGCTAGAGCAGTGCCTAGAGCGGGGGACTACGAGCAGTTCTTC.

This chain's CDR3 is CSVDTTEENEQFF. CDR3 sequence (DNA): TGCAGCGTTGATACGACGGAAGAAAATGAGCAGTTCTTC. V and J are TRBV29-1 and TRBJ2-1; no clear D. The germline V gene has CDR1 SQVTM and CDR2 ANQGSEA. The CDR3 contains 13 residues. V was cut by 3 bases and J by 7 bases, with 13 bases left in between.